These 27 T cell receptor beta chains were sequenced from one sample in a study of siplizumab effects on memory and regulatory T cells. Repertoires were generated with immunoSEQ multiplex PCR, while TCRdb's copy carries only in-frame clones and drops some. The sample has 20,000 to 30,000 clones, roughly 82% seen once; the top ten hold around a quarter. The sequencing input was memory CD4+ T cells sorted from blood. The receptors were gathered from a human donor in good health.

The V gene is TRBV6-5, the J gene TRBJ2-5; D not resolved. Germline V CDR1 and CDR2: MNHEY, SVGAGI. This CDR3 spans 16 amino acids. The V end was cut by 0 bases, the J end by 4 bases, with 15 bases between. CDR3 DNA sequence: TGTGCCAGCAGTTACTCTATAACCGGTGCTCCAGAGACCCAGTACTTC. The encoded protein is CASSYSITGAPETQYF.

The V call is TRBV19, the J call TRBJ2-1, with 10 bases identical to TRBD2. Germline loops: CDR1 LNHDA, CDR2 SQIVND (reference sequence). Trimming removed 3 bases from V and 0 bases from J; junction bases left unmatched: 11. The CDR3 consists of 19 residues. Written as DNA, the CDR3 is TGTGCCAGTAGTATCTGGATAGCGGGAGGACCAAGCTCCTACAATGAGCAGTTCTTC. Translating it yields CASSIWIAGGPSSYNEQFF.

This clone is deemed medium-sized. J is TRBJ2-2 and V is TRBV28; 14 bases align to TRBD2. Trimming cost V 9 bases and J 1 base; bases outside gene matches: 13. The V gene's germline CDR1 is MDHEN and CDR2 SYDVKM. The CDR3 consists of 19 residues. The CDR3 is CARSSGTSGSRGNTGELFF. The CDR3, as DNA: TGTGCCAGATCCTCCGGGACTAGCGGGAGTAGGGGGAACACCGGGGAGCTGTTTTTT.

The chain links TRBV5-1 to TRBJ2-7, with 9 bases fitting TRBD2. The CDR3 length is 18 residues. J was trimmed by 0 bases and V by 2 bases; bases with no gene match: 12. Germline loops: CDR1 SGHRS, CDR2 YFSETQ. CDR3 bases: TGCGCCAGCAGCTTCTGGCCTAGCGGGCGGGGGGGCTCCTACGAGCAGTACTTC. Amino acids: CASSFWPSGRGGSYEQYF.

This chain connects TRBV6-5 to TRBJ2-5, with D hard to call. Per the germline V gene, CDR1 is MNHEY and CDR2 is SVGAGI. This CDR3 is built from 11 residues. Trimming removed 9 bases from V and 5 bases from J, with 10 bases in between. CDR3 amino acids: CASSGWETQYF. For the CDR3, the DNA is TGTGCCAGTAGTGGGTGGGAGACCCAGTACTTC.

V usage is TRBV28 and J usage is TRBJ2-3, with 7 bases fitting TRBD2. This CDR3 is 16 amino acids long. V gave up 6 bases and J gave up 1 base; unmatched junction bases: 10. In germline, CDR1 is MDHEN, CDR2 SYDVKM. CDR3 in amino acids: CASSEPRAGGTDTQYF. The CDR3 nucleotides are TGTGCCAGCAGCGAACCCCGGGCGGGAGGCACAGATACGCAGTATTTT.

This clone has a handful of counts. Germline and junction disagree at one end, which may indicate a read error. The V and J genes are TRBV2 and TRBJ1-2, with D possibly matching TRBD1 (5 bases). Germline V CDR1 and CDR2: SNHLY, FYNNEI. The CDR3 has 10 amino acids. This CDR3 is CASSGGRWIF. In nucleotides, the CDR3 is TGTGCCAGCAGCGGGGGGAGATGGATCTTC.

The chain uses TRBV7-3 and TRBJ2-2; maybe TRBD2 (6 bases). The CDR3 is 16 residues long. Germline-derived CDR1 and CDR2 are SGHTA and FQGTGA. V was pared by 4 bases and J by 2 bases, with 14 bases between. CDR3: CASSSEERVNTGELFF. The DNA of the CDR3 is TGTGCCAGCAGCTCCGAAGAGCGGGTCAACACCGGGGAGCTGTTTTTT.

The J gene is TRBJ2-5, the V gene TRBV19; TRBD2 is a possible D gene (5 bases). Trimming took off 5 bases at V and 4 bases at J, with 17 bases between the two ends. The CDR3 spans 15 residues. Per the germline V gene, CDR1 is LNHDA and CDR2 is SQIVND (reference sequence). CDR3 sequence (DNA): TGTGCCAGTAGTCCTTCCAGCGGAGGCGCAGAGACCCAGTACTTC. It encodes CASSPSSGGAETQYF. Full variable domain (missing parts from reference TRBV19 and TRBJ2-5): DGGITQSPKYLFRKEGQNVTLSCEQNLNHDAMYWYRQDPGQGLRLIYYSQIVNDFQKGDIAEGYSVSREKKESFPLTVTSAQKNPTAFYLCASSPSSGGAETQYFGPGTRLLVL.

This clone was counted between two and nine times. The rearrangement joins TRBV2 to TRBJ1-1; weak D call: TRBD1 (6 bases). CDR1 SNHLY and CDR2 FYNNEI come from the germline V gene. The V end lost 4 bases, the J end lost 1 base, and 7 bases lay between the germline ends. The CDR3 spans 13 residues. CDR3 region: CASSVQGNTEAFF. In DNA form, the CDR3 reads TGTGCCAGCAGTGTACAGGGGAACACTGAAGCTTTCTTT.

The chain couples TRBV19 to TRBJ2-2; D not resolved. The CDR3 length is 12 residues. CDR1 is LNHDA, CDR2 SQIVND, per germline (reference sequence). The V gene lost 4 bases and the J gene lost 3 bases, with 3 bases spanning the gap. CDR3 protein: CASSTYTGELFF. CDR3 in DNA: TGTGCCAGTAGTACTTACACCGGGGAGCTGTTTTTT.

The chain uses TRBV5-1 and TRBJ2-3; 10 bases align to TRBD1. V trimming: 4 bases; J trimming: 6 bases; junction bases outside the gene matches: 5. The CDR3 contains 14 residues. The germline gives CDR1 SGHRS, CDR2 YFSETQ. The CDR3: CASSPDRGADTQYF. As DNA, the CDR3 is TGCGCCAGCAGCCCGGACAGGGGGGCGGATACGCAGTATTTT.

The chain employs TRBV6-5 and TRBJ2-1; D is unclear. V gave up 0 bases and J gave up 5 bases, with 5 bases separating them. This CDR3 has 13 residues. Per germline, CDR1 MNHEY and CDR2 SVGAGI. The CDR3 reads CASSYSYDNEQFF. The CDR3 DNA reads TGTGCCAGCAGTTACTCGTACGACAATGAGCAGTTCTTC.

This clone was seen only a few times. The rearrangement joins TRBV19 to TRBJ1-3, with D possibly being TRBD1 (6 bases). Germline CDR1 is LNHDA and CDR2 is SQIVND (reference sequence). This CDR3 region has 15 residues. Trimming pared 5 bases from V and 0 bases from J, leaving 11 bases between. The chain's CDR3 is CASSRTDHSGNTIYF. In DNA, the CDR3 is TGTGCCAGTAGTCGGACAGACCACTCTGGAAACACCATATATTTT.

The chain couples TRBV7-6 to TRBJ1-1, with 7 positions matching TRBD1. The V gene end was trimmed by 2 bases and the J gene end by 3 bases; junction bases not matched to a gene: 6. CDR3 length: 15 residues. The V gene's germline CDR1 is SGHVS and CDR2 FNYEAQ. The CDR3 DNA is TGTGCCAGCAGCTTACAGGGGGTTACGGACACTGAAGCTTTCTTT. Translation gives CASSLQGVTDTEAFF.

This chain links TRBV20-1 with TRBJ2-7, with D possibly being TRBD1 (5 bases). Germline CDR1 DFQATT, CDR2 SNEGSKA (reference sequence). This CDR3 has 11 amino acids. Trimming cost V 5 bases and J 7 bases, with 12 bases left between them. CDR3 nucleotides: TGCAGTGCTGACGACAGTAGGGAGCAGTACTTC. Translated: CSADDSREQYF.

The V and J genes are TRBV18 and TRBJ1-1; D unresolved. Germline assignment: CDR1 KGHSH and CDR2 LQKENI. The CDR3 has 14 amino acids. V was pared by 4 bases and J by 1 base, with 10 bases between. For the CDR3, the DNA is TGTGCCAGCTCACAGGCAGGAGGGAACACTGAAGCTTTCTTT. As protein: CASSQAGGNTEAFF.

Only a few counts were recorded for this clone. The chain joins TRBV14 to TRBJ2-2; D gene unclear. Trimming stripped 3 bases from V and 1 base from J, with 6 bases between. Germline V gene sequence: CDR1 SGHDN, CDR2 FVKESK. This CDR3 is built from 14 residues. The CDR3 coding sequence is TGTGCCAGCAGCCAGCGACTGAACACCGGGGAGCTGTTTTTT. This gives the protein CASSQRLNTGELFF.

The genes are TRBV20-1 and TRBJ2-1, with 7 bases matching TRBD2. This CDR3 is built from 11 residues. Per the germline V gene, CDR1 is DFQATT and CDR2 is SNEGSKA (reference sequence). V shed 3 bases and J 7 bases; nucleotides not matched to a gene: 0. This CDR3 reads CSASSGNEQFF. DNA for the CDR3: TGCAGTGCTAGTAGCGGGAATGAGCAGTTCTTC.

The gene calls are TRBV6-4 and TRBJ2-6, with 7 bases fitting TRBD1. Trimming removed 5 bases from V and 0 bases from J; junction bases left unmatched: 4. The germline CDR1 and CDR2 sequences are MRHNA and SNTAGT. CDR3 length: 16 amino acids. The CDR3 DNA sequence: TGTGCCAGCAGTCCGACAGGGATCTCTGGGGCCAACGTCCTGACTTTC. Protein: CASSPTGISGANVLTF.

The genes are TRBV7-6 and TRBJ2-1, with D possibly TRBD1 on 6 matching bases. Germline loops: CDR1 SGHVS, CDR2 FNYEAQ. The CDR3 extends over 16 amino acids. V was cut by 5 bases and J by 3 bases, with 17 bases left in between. The DNA of the CDR3 is TGTGCCAGCAGCCCCATTACGGGACAAAACTACAATGAGCAGTTCTTC. Encoded protein: CASSPITGQNYNEQFF.

The rearrangement uses TRBV10-2 and TRBJ2-1; 11 nucleotides line up with TRBD2. This CDR3 has 18 amino acids. V was pared by 6 bases and J by 2 bases, with 12 bases of the junction left unmatched. Per the germline V gene, CDR1 is WSHSY and CDR2 is SAAADI. The CDR3 nucleotides are TGCGCCAGCAGCGCGGGACTAGCGGTTACGGCGCCCTACAATGAGCAGTTCTTC. Amino acids: CASSAGLAVTAPYNEQFF.

J is TRBJ1-1 and V is TRBV2, with D perhaps TRBD1 (5 bases). CDR1 SNHLY and CDR2 FYNNEI come from the germline V gene. Trimming removed 4 bases at V and 11 bases at J, with 11 bases between. The CDR3 has 11 amino acids. CDR3 sequence: CASSAIGVAFF. The CDR3 coding sequence is TGTGCCAGCAGTGCAATAGGGGTTGCTTTCTTT.

The chain carries TRBV7-2 and TRBJ2-1; D ambiguous. The ends were cut back, 1 base at V and 1 base at J, with 11 bases in the middle. The CDR3 spans 16 residues. The V gene's germline CDR1 is SGHTA and CDR2 FQGNSA. CDR3 in DNA: TGTGCCAGCAGCTTAGTCTTCGGCCCATCCTACAATGAGCAGTTCTTC. It yields the protein CASSLVFGPSYNEQFF.

This chain links TRBV12-5 with TRBJ2-4; TRBD2 matches 7 bases. The trim removed 5 bases at V and 3 bases at J, leaving 13 bases unmatched. Germline V lookup: CDR1 LGHNT, CDR2 FRNRAP. The CDR3 runs 17 residues. For the CDR3, the DNA is TGTGCTAGTGGTCTTCCCAGCGGGAAGGGTGACAAAAACATTCAGTACTTC. Its translation: CASGLPSGKGDKNIQYF.

The rearrangement uses TRBV4-1 and TRBJ2-5, with 8 bases aligning to TRBD1. The V gene's germline CDR1 is MGHRA and CDR2 YSYEKL. This CDR3 spans 15 amino acids. V trimming: 4 bases; J trimming: 5 bases; junction bases outside the gene matches: 9. CDR3 sequence reads: CASSLTPGGGETQYF. The CDR3 nucleotides are TGCGCCAGCAGCCTCACACCAGGGGGCGGCGAGACCCAGTACTTC.

The CDR3 DNA reads TGTGCCATCTGGGACCGGCCGAACTACAATGAGCAGTTCTTC. Protein product: CAIWDRPNYNEQFF. The chain links TRBV10-3 to TRBJ2-1, with D perhaps given as TRBD1 or TRBD2 (5 bases each). The germline V gene has CDR1 ENHRY and CDR2 SYGVKD. V lost 8 bases, J lost 3 bases, and 14 bases lay in between. There are 14 residues in the CDR3.